The 29 T cell receptor beta chains below come from one sample, sequenced in a study of post-analysis software for immune sequencing data. Unique molecular identifiers featured in each of the TCR beta cDNA libraries. A single record per CDR3 protein comes from TCRdb applying MiXCR to the PCR reads. The repertoire holds about 810,000 distinct CDR3 sequences, with about 57% as singletons. These receptors are not linked to any known antigen. Broader study findings: Patients carried roughly 5 TRBV segments more frequently than controls did, and TRBV5-6, TRBV5-1 and TRBV20-1 were among them.

The specimen sequenced was blood. These receptors originate from a girl aged 10 to 17 with multiple sclerosis.

The CDR3 region has the DNA TGTGCCAGCAGCTTTTTTGAGCAGTTCTTC. This encodes CASSFFEQFF. The V and J genes are TRBV7-9 and TRBJ2-1; D gene uncertain. The CDR3 covers 10 residues. Germline V lookup: CDR1 SEHNR, CDR2 FQNEAQ (reference sequence). V shed 3 bases and J shed 9 bases, with 3 bases lying between them.

This clonotype came up a few times. V is TRBV29-1 and J is TRBJ2-1, with 12 bases identical to TRBD1. The CDR3 has 17 amino acids. J was trimmed by 0 bases and V by 6 bases; bases with no gene match: 9. Germline V gene lookup returns CDR1 SQVTM and CDR2 ANQGSEA. The CDR3 DNA reads as TGCAGCGTGGAGGGACAGGGGGCCACCGTCTCCTACAATGAGCAGTTCTTC. This encodes CSVEGQGATVSYNEQFF.

This chain links TRBV7-2 with TRBJ1-1; D possibly corresponds to TRBD1 (6 bases). CDR1 and CDR2 (germline): SGHTA, FQGNSA. V lost 5 bases to trimming and J lost 0 bases, with 13 bases between them. The CDR3 contains 15 residues. CDR3 in amino acids: CASSHRGGLNTEAFF. CDR3 coding DNA: TGTGCCAGCAGCCACCGCGGGGGCTTGAACACTGAAGCTTTCTTT.

The V gene is TRBV7-6, the J gene TRBJ2-5; maybe TRBD2 (6 bases). The CDR3 runs 16 residues. V was shortened by 1 base and J by 4 bases, with 16 bases between the two germline ends. Germline CDR1 SGHVS, CDR2 FNYEAQ. CDR3 protein: CASSLVAEGGGETQYF. The CDR3 DNA is TGTGCCAGCAGCTTAGTCGCCGAGGGAGGCGGAGAGACCCAGTACTTC.

This chain connects TRBV27 to TRBJ1-1, with a weak D call TRBD1 (6 bases). Germline assignment: CDR1 MNHEY and CDR2 SMNVEV (reference sequence). V shed 6 bases and J shed 0 bases, with 8 bases lying between them. CDR3 size: 13 residues. CDR3 in DNA: TGTGCCAGCAGGGACAGTCTGAACACTGAAGCTTTCTTT. Translation: CASRDSLNTEAFF.

V and J are TRBV12-3 or TRBV12-4 and TRBJ2-7; D perhaps matches TRBD1 (6 bases). The closer fit of TRBJ2-4 to the DNA end suggests the J call may be wrong. This CDR3 contains 12 residues. CDR3 sequence: CASSWDTNIQYF. DNA for the CDR3: TGTGCCAGCAGTTGGGACACTAACATTCAGTACTTC.

The rearrangement links TRBV29-1 to TRBJ2-2, with TRBD1 matching 8 bases. This CDR3 comprises 13 residues. From germline, CDR1 is SQVTM and CDR2 ANQGSEA. After removal of 7 bases from V and 3 bases from J, the junction contained 4 bases not matched to a gene. CDR3 sequence: CSADRGHTGELFF. The CDR3 DNA follows: TGCAGCGCCGACAGGGGACACACCGGGGAGCTGTTTTTT.

The chain combines TRBV5-1 with TRBJ2-6; D remains unclear. The CDR3 loop spans 16 amino acids. The germline V gene encodes CDR1 SGHRS and CDR2 YFSETQ. Trimming removed 3 bases from V and 2 bases from J, with 12 bases in between. The chain's CDR3 is CASSSGLNPGANVLTF. CDR3 DNA sequence: TGCGCCAGCAGCTCGGGCCTTAATCCTGGGGCCAACGTCCTGACTTTC.

The J gene is TRBJ2-1, the V gene TRBV10-2, with 14 bases fitting TRBD2. The CDR3 length is 17 residues. With 7 bases clipped from V and 5 bases from J, the junction kept 10 bases outside the gene matches. Germline V CDR1 and CDR2: WSHSY, SAAADI. CDR3 sequence reads: CASTGPPGLAGDNEQFF. DNA for the CDR3: TGCGCCAGCACGGGACCACCGGGACTAGCGGGGGACAATGAGCAGTTCTTC.

The chain uses TRBV6-2 or TRBV6-3 and TRBJ2-5; TRBD2 matches 10 bases. V shed 11 bases and J 5 bases; nucleotides not matched to a gene: 8. There are 13 residues in the CDR3. Germline values: CDR1 MNHEY, CDR2 SVGEGT. The CDR3 loop is CAAAGGPVETQYF. The DNA for the CDR3 is TGTGCCGCAGCGGGAGGGCCTGTGGAGACCCAGTACTTC.

This clonotype was recorded a few times. The gene calls are TRBV10-3 and TRBJ2-7, with 10 nucleotides matching TRBD2. This CDR3 region has 16 residues. V dropped 3 bases and J dropped 2; count of bases not matched to a gene: 7. Germline V CDR1 and CDR2: ENHRY, SYGVKD. DNA of the CDR3: TGTGCCATCAGTGACCCTCGAGCGGGAGGGACCTACGAGCAGTACTTC. This translates into CAISDPRAGGTYEQYF.

This chain uses TRBV20-1 with TRBJ2-3; 9 bases align to TRBD2. Germline CDR1 reads DFQATT; CDR2 reads SNEGSKA (reference sequence). This CDR3 region has 16 residues. V gave up 0 bases and J gave up 3 bases; unmatched junction bases: 7. The CDR3 sequence is CSARDFGLAGTDTQYF. The DNA of the CDR3 is TGCAGTGCTAGAGATTTCGGGCTAGCGGGGACAGATACGCAGTATTTT.

The V and J genes are TRBV25-1 and TRBJ2-7, with D possibly TRBD2 on 5 matching bases. This CDR3 spans 15 amino acids. Germline CDR1 and CDR2: MGHDK and SYGVNS. The germline V and J ends were trimmed by 4 bases and 2 bases, with 15 bases remaining between them. DNA for the CDR3: TGTGCCAGCAGTGCAACGGGGATATCAACCTACGAGCAGTACTTC. This gives the protein CASSATGISTYEQYF.

This chain uses TRBV14 with TRBJ1-5; the D is unclear. This CDR3 is 14 amino acids long. V lost 5 bases, J lost 3 bases, and 11 bases lay in between. Germline CDR1 and CDR2: SGHDN and FVKESK. The CDR3 sequence is CASSFQGNNQPQHF. The CDR3 coding sequence is TGTGCCAGCAGCTTCCAAGGGAACAATCAGCCCCAGCATTTT.

This clonotype was detected a few times. J is TRBJ2-3 and V is TRBV29-1; the match to TRBD2 covers 8 bases. The CDR3 runs to 15 residues. Germline lookup yields CDR1 SQVTM and CDR2 ANQGSEA. V gave up 5 bases and J gave up 4 bases; unmatched junction bases: 11. CDR3 in amino acids: CSVRLAGRSPDTQYF. The CDR3 nucleotides read TGCAGCGTTCGGCTAGCGGGCAGGAGCCCAGATACGCAGTATTTT.

This clonotype showed up many times. The V and J genes are TRBV5-1 and TRBJ1-2; D unclear. The CDR3 runs to 11 residues. The germline V gene encodes CDR1 SGHRS and CDR2 YFSETQ. V lost 4 bases, J lost 2 bases, and 3 bases lay in between. The CDR3 reads CASSGNYGYTF. The CDR3 bases are TGCGCCAGCAGCGGCAACTATGGCTACACCTTC.

The chain carries TRBV7-2 and TRBJ1-1; no definite D call. V dropped 6 bases and J dropped 4 bases, with 9 bases sitting between them. The CDR3 totals 12 residues. CDR1 SGHTA and CDR2 FQGNSA come from the germline V gene. The CDR3 protein is CASRWGFTEAFF. The CDR3 nucleotides read TGTGCCAGCAGATGGGGTTTCACTGAAGCTTTCTTT.

In its sample, this clonotype was seen a few times. The V call is TRBV5-1, the J call TRBJ2-1, with 12 bases aligning to TRBD2. The CDR3 has 15 amino acids. V gave up 4 bases and J gave up 7 bases; unmatched junction bases: 6. Per the germline V gene, CDR1 is SGHRS and CDR2 is YFSETQ. CDR3 region: CASSAGLAGQNEQFF. Here the CDR3 DNA reads TGCGCCAGCAGCGCGGGACTAGCGGGTCAAAATGAGCAGTTCTTC.

The chain couples TRBV12-3 or TRBV12-4 to TRBJ2-1; 14 bases line up with TRBD2. The length of the CDR3 is 18 residues. Germline trimming cut 1 base from V and 10 bases from J; bases unmatched to any gene: 12. The CDR3 is CASSLVQPGTSGSLEQFF. In DNA form, the CDR3 reads TGTGCCAGCAGTTTAGTCCAACCCGGGACTAGCGGGAGCCTGGAGCAGTTCTTC.

CDR3: CASSLVLRLSTDTQYF. The DNA for the CDR3 is TGCGCCAGCAGCTTGGTCTTAAGGCTCAGCACAGATACGCAGTATTTT. V gene TRBV5-1 combines with J gene TRBJ2-3; no firm D call. The V gene lost 0 bases and the J gene lost 0 bases, with 11 bases spanning the gap. Germline V CDR1 and CDR2: SGHRS, YFSETQ. The CDR3 length is 16 residues.

The gene calls are TRBV12-3 or TRBV12-4 and TRBJ2-7; D uncertain. V lost 7 bases and J 2 bases, leaving 15 bases between the germline ends. The CDR3 contains 14 residues. CDR3 loop: CASTLDGLTYEQYF. CDR3 nucleotide sequence: TGTGCCAGCACCTTGGACGGATTAACCTACGAGCAGTACTTC.

The chain has TRBV25-1 and TRBJ2-1; D is ambiguous. V was pared by 6 bases and J by 10 bases, with 16 bases between. The CDR3 is made up of 13 amino acids. Per the germline V gene, CDR1 is MGHDK and CDR2 is SYGVNS. The CDR3 protein is CASRRVGLEEQFF. The DNA of the CDR3 is TGTGCCAGCAGGAGAGTTGGCTTGGAGGAGCAGTTCTTC. Full variable domain (remainder filled in from reference TRBV25-1 and TRBJ2-1): EADIYQTPRYLVIGTGKKITLECSQTMGHDKMYWYQQDPGMELHLIHYSYGVNSTEKGDLSSESTVSRIRTEHFPLTLESARPSHTSQYLCASRRVGLEEQFFGPGTRLTVL.

This clonotype was seen more than once but under ten times. The rearrangement joins TRBV12-3 or TRBV12-4 to TRBJ2-7; 8 bases line up with TRBD1. The CDR3 runs to 13 residues. J was trimmed by 5 bases and V by 7 bases; bases with no gene match: 7. The CDR3 loop is CASTTGQGHEQYF. CDR3 coding DNA: TGTGCCAGCACCACCGGACAGGGCCACGAGCAGTACTTC.

This chain links TRBV20-1 with TRBJ2-1; TRBD2 is a possible D gene (8 bases). V was trimmed by 6 bases and J by 12 bases, leaving 21 bases between them. The length of the CDR3 is 13 residues. Per germline, CDR1 DFQATT and CDR2 SNEGSKA (reference sequence). DNA for the CDR3: TGCAGTGCCGGACTAGCAGGGGGAACTCGGCAGTTCTTC. Residues: CSAGLAGGTRQFF.

The genes are TRBV7-9 and TRBJ2-4, with D possibly TRBD2 on 6 matching bases. V lost 2 bases and J lost 16, with 21 bases in between. The CDR3 length is 14 residues. CDR1 SEHNR and CDR2 FQNEAQ come from the germline V gene (reference sequence). The CDR3 reads CASSLLRGIDEQYF. The DNA for the CDR3 is TGTGCCAGCAGCTTATTACGGGGGATCGACGAGCAATACTTC.

The V and J genes are TRBV7-3 and TRBJ2-3; a weak D match, TRBD2 (5 bases). Germline CDR1 and CDR2: SGHTA and FQGTGA. The V end lost 3 bases, the J end lost 4 bases, and 11 bases lay between the germline ends. The CDR3 covers 14 residues. The CDR3 DNA reads TGTGCCAGCAGCTTTCCGGGAAGGGCAGATACGCAGTATTTT. Protein product: CASSFPGRADTQYF.

In its sample, this clonotype was seen a few times. The CDR3 DNA follows: TGCAGCGTTGATAGTACTAGCGGGGGGGCGTCGGATACGCAGTATTTT. Its protein product is CSVDSTSGGASDTQYF. The gene calls are TRBV29-1 and TRBJ2-3; 13 bases map to TRBD2. The CDR3 contains 16 residues. V was pared by 3 bases and J by 6 bases, with 9 bases of the junction left unmatched. CDR1 SQVTM and CDR2 ANQGSEA come from the germline V gene.

This chain joins TRBV5-1 and TRBJ2-3, with D tentatively TRBD2 (5 bases). Trimming pared 1 base from V and 6 bases from J, leaving 12 bases between. The CDR3 runs 14 residues. Germline CDR1 SGHRS, CDR2 YFSETQ. CDR3 sequence: CASSLTRAGDTQYF. In DNA, the CDR3 is TGCGCCAGCAGCTTGACTAGGGCTGGGGATACGCAGTATTTT. Full variable domain (missing parts from reference TRBV5-1 and TRBJ2-3): KAGVTQTPRYLIKTRGQQVTLSCSPISGHRSVSWYQQTPGQGLQFLFEYFSETQRNKGNFPGRFSGRQFSNSRSEMNVSTLELGDSALYLCASSLTRAGDTQYFGPGTRLTVL.

This clonotype was detected only a few times. V usage is TRBV5-1 and J usage is TRBJ2-5; 13 positions agree with TRBD2. Trimming cost V 3 bases and J 3 bases; bases outside gene matches: 5. Germline V CDR1 and CDR2: SGHRS, YFSETQ. This CDR3 contains 16 residues. The CDR3 region is CASSSGLAGLEETQYF. CDR3 coding DNA: TGCGCCAGCAGCTCGGGACTAGCGGGACTAGAAGAGACCCAGTACTTC.